This is a list of T cell receptor beta chains from one sample in a study of stem cell transplantation in POMP-related autoinflammatory disease. Only in-frame clones appear in the TCRdb table, and some are missing; sequencing was by immunoSEQ multiplex PCR. The table has about 26,000 clones, 82% seen once. The sample in question was CD4+ T cells from PBMCs, obtained before stem cell transplantation. The receptors come from a human donor with POMP-related autoinflammation and immune dysregulation (PRAID). The CDR3 runs from the conserved cysteine through the conserved F or W. The D gene is left open where the match is weak. For some rows the clone size is stated as once, few or many, or as a class when expanded; others skip it.

clone_size: NA; j_call: TRBJ1-1; v_call: TRBV10-1; d_call: NA; cdr3_aa: CASSESFRREAFF; cdr3_nt: TGCGCCAGCAGTGAGTCGTTTAGAAGGGAAGCTTTCTTT
clone_size: NA; j_call: TRBJ2-1; v_call: TRBV5-1; d_call: NA; cdr3_aa: CASSLAEPSSSYNEQFF; cdr3_nt: TGCGCCAGCAGCTTGGCCGAACCATCAAGCTCCTACAATGAGCAGTTCTTC
clone_size: NA; j_call: TRBJ1-2; v_call: TRBV28; d_call: NA; cdr3_aa: CASSLGPASLYGYTF; cdr3_nt: TGTGCCAGCAGTTTGGGCCCGGCGTCCCTCTATGGCTACACCTTC
clone_size: NA; j_call: TRBJ1-3; v_call: TRBV30; d_call: NA; cdr3_aa: CAWSGVSSGNTIYF; cdr3_nt: TGTGCCTGGAGTGGGGTTAGCTCTGGAAACACCATATATTTT
clone_size: NA; j_call: TRBJ2-7; v_call: TRBV5-1; d_call: TRBD1; cdr3_aa: CASSLDIGQGGVEQYF; cdr3_nt: TGCGCCAGCAGCTTGGATATTGGACAGGGTGGCGTGGAGCAGTACTTC
clone_size: NA; j_call: TRBJ1-5; v_call: TRBV2; d_call: NA; cdr3_aa: CASSLQGSNQPQHF; cdr3_nt: TGTGCCAGCAGTTTGCAGGGCAGCAATCAGCCCCAGCATTTT
clone_size: NA; j_call: TRBJ1-1; v_call: TRBV7-3; d_call: NA; cdr3_aa: CASSDRGDTEAFF; cdr3_nt: TGTGCCAGCAGTGATCGGGGGGACACTGAAGCTTTCTTT
clone_size: NA; j_call: TRBJ1-1; v_call: TRBV11-2; d_call: NA; cdr3_aa: CASSWSLNTEAFF; cdr3_nt: TGTGCCAGCAGCTGGTCGTTGAACACTGAAGCTTTCTTT
clone_size: NA; j_call: TRBJ2-3; v_call: TRBV25-1; d_call: NA; cdr3_aa: CASSDSGGTDTQYF; cdr3_nt: TGTGCCAGCAGCGATTCAGGGGGCACAGATACGCAGTATTTT
clone_size: NA; j_call: TRBJ1-1; v_call: TRBV19; d_call: NA; cdr3_aa: CASSIDLYGGYEAFF; cdr3_nt: TGTGCCAGTAGTATAGATCTATATGGGGGATATGAAGCTTTCTTT
clone_size: NA; j_call: TRBJ1-2; v_call: TRBV5-1; d_call: NA; cdr3_aa: CASSYRWDVNYGYTF; cdr3_nt: TGCGCCAGCAGCTATCGATGGGACGTTAACTATGGCTACACCTTC
clone_size: NA; j_call: TRBJ2-7; v_call: TRBV6-5; d_call: NA; cdr3_aa: CASSGPTDEQYF; cdr3_nt: TGTGCCAGCAGTGGACCGACGGACGAGCAGTACTTC
clone_size: NA; j_call: TRBJ2-7; v_call: TRBV4-2; d_call: TRBD1; cdr3_aa: CASSQERDSTYEQYF; cdr3_nt: TGTGCCAGCAGCCAAGAGAGGGACAGCACCTACGAGCAGTACTTC
clone_size: NA; j_call: TRBJ1-5; v_call: TRBV28; d_call: NA; cdr3_aa: CASSLSVRFNQPQHF; cdr3_nt: TGTGCCAGCAGTTTATCGGTAAGGTTCAATCAGCCCCAGCATTTT
clone_size: NA; j_call: TRBJ1-2; v_call: TRBV6-6; d_call: NA; cdr3_aa: CASSYYSGGNGYTF; cdr3_nt: TGTGCCAGCAGTTACTACAGTGGAGGAAATGGCTACACCTTC
clone_size: NA; j_call: TRBJ2-7; v_call: TRBV21-1; d_call: NA; cdr3_aa: CASRTGRGSYEQYF; cdr3_nt: TGTGCCAGCCGGACGGGGCGGGGCTCCTACGAGCAGTACTTC
clone_size: NA; j_call: TRBJ2-3; v_call: TRBV27; d_call: TRBD2; cdr3_aa: CASSGLAGGPQSTDTQYF; cdr3_nt: TGTGCCAGCAGTGGACTAGCGGGAGGGCCTCAGAGCACAGATACGCAGTATTTT
clone_size: NA; j_call: TRBJ1-4; v_call: TRBV7-9; d_call: TRBD1; cdr3_aa: CASSPRQGNEKLFF; cdr3_nt: TGTGCCAGCAGTCCCCGACAGGGTAATGAAAAACTGTTTTTT
clone_size: NA; j_call: TRBJ2-1; v_call: TRBV4-1; d_call: TRBD2; cdr3_aa: CASSHGIAGDNEQFF; cdr3_nt: TGCGCCAGCAGCCATGGCATAGCGGGGGACAATGAGCAGTTCTTC
clone_size: NA; j_call: TRBJ2-5; v_call: TRBV29-1; d_call: NA; cdr3_aa: CSAGTASETQYF; cdr3_nt: TGCAGCGCTGGGACCGCTTCAGAGACCCAGTACTTC
clone_size: NA; j_call: TRBJ1-2; v_call: TRBV19; d_call: NA; cdr3_aa: CASSPSPWGGGPIGYTF; cdr3_nt: TGTGCCAGTAGTCCAAGCCCGTGGGGGGGAGGACCCATCGGCTACACCTTC
clone_size: NA; j_call: TRBJ1-3; v_call: TRBV6-6; d_call: NA; cdr3_aa: CASSYAQGPGNTIYF; cdr3_nt: TGTGCCAGCAGTTACGCTCAAGGCCCGGGAAACACCATATATTTT
clone_size: NA; j_call: TRBJ1-1; v_call: TRBV5-4; d_call: NA; cdr3_aa: CASSQVEVTEAFF; cdr3_nt: TGTGCCAGCAGCCAAGTGGAGGTCACTGAAGCTTTCTTT
clone_size: NA; j_call: TRBJ2-3; v_call: TRBV14; d_call: NA; cdr3_aa: CASSPGPLTQYF; cdr3_nt: TGTGCCAGCAGCCCGGGTCCCCTTACGCAGTATTTT
clone_size: NA; j_call: TRBJ2-5; v_call: TRBV29-1; d_call: TRBD2; cdr3_aa: CSVGLARSPSRGQETQYF; cdr3_nt: TGCAGCGTTGGACTAGCTCGTAGCCCAAGTCGCGGCCAAGAGACCCAGTACTTC
clone_size: NA; j_call: TRBJ2-7; v_call: TRBV5-1; d_call: TRBD1; cdr3_aa: CASRRQGDYEQYF; cdr3_nt: TGCGCCAGCCGGCGACAGGGCGACTACGAGCAGTACTTC
clone_size: NA; j_call: TRBJ2-1; v_call: TRBV6-5; d_call: NA; cdr3_aa: CASSLGLALGNEQFF; cdr3_nt: TGTGCCAGCAGCTTGGGACTCGCGCTCGGAAATGAGCAGTTCTTC
clone_size: NA; j_call: TRBJ2-7; v_call: TRBV28; d_call: TRBD1; cdr3_aa: CASSLPRTGVQEQYF; cdr3_nt: TGTGCCAGCAGTTTACCGCGGACAGGGGTTCAAGAGCAGTACTTC
clone_size: NA; j_call: TRBJ1-1; v_call: TRBV5-8; d_call: NA; cdr3_aa: CASSLAAWVWTEAFF; cdr3_nt: TGTGCCAGCAGCTTGGCCGCTTGGGTATGGACTGAAGCTTTCTTT
clone_size: NA; j_call: TRBJ2-1; v_call: TRBV20-1; d_call: NA; cdr3_aa: CSATTGSEQFF; cdr3_nt: TGCAGTGCAACAACCGGGAGTGAGCAGTTCTTC
clone_size: NA; j_call: TRBJ2-3; v_call: TRBV6-1; d_call: NA; cdr3_aa: CASSEFRGAQYF; cdr3_nt: TGTGCCAGCAGTGAATTCAGAGGCGCGCAGTATTTT
clone_size: NA; j_call: TRBJ1-1; v_call: TRBV7-2; d_call: TRBD1; cdr3_aa: CASSFRGQGNTEAFF; cdr3_nt: TGTGCCAGCAGCTTCAGGGGACAGGGGAACACTGAAGCTTTCTTT
clone_size: NA; j_call: TRBJ2-5; v_call: TRBV4-1; d_call: NA; cdr3_aa: CASSQEGRAQETQYF; cdr3_nt: TGCGCCAGCAGCCAAGAAGGGCGCGCCCAGGAGACCCAGTACTTC
clone_size: NA; j_call: TRBJ2-5; v_call: TRBV5-1; d_call: TRBD2; cdr3_aa: CASSSQTSGSQETQYF; cdr3_nt: TGCGCCAGCAGCTCCCAAACTAGCGGGAGTCAAGAGACCCAGTACTTC
clone_size: few; j_call: TRBJ1-5; v_call: TRBV28; d_call: NA; cdr3_aa: CATGDSGQPQHF; cdr3_nt: TGTGCCACGGGGGATTCAGGTCAGCCCCAGCATTTT
clone_size: NA; j_call: TRBJ2-3; v_call: TRBV12-5; d_call: NA; cdr3_aa: CARRGDTQYF; cdr3_nt: TGTGCTAGGAGGGGAGATACGCAGTATTTT
clone_size: NA; j_call: TRBJ2-3; v_call: TRBV10-3; d_call: TRBD2; cdr3_aa: CASSGRDGDTQYF; cdr3_nt: TGTGCTAGTAGCGGGAGGGACGGAGATACGCAGTATTTT
clone_size: NA; j_call: TRBJ1-6; v_call: TRBV2; d_call: NA; cdr3_aa: CASKDRDSYNSPLHF; cdr3_nt: TGTGCCAGCAAGGATCGCGACAGCTATAATTCACCCCTCCACTTT
clone_size: NA; j_call: TRBJ1-4; v_call: TRBV19; d_call: NA; cdr3_aa: CASSNRGEKLFF; cdr3_nt: TGTGCCAGTAGTAACAGAGGTGAAAAACTGTTTTTT
clone_size: NA; j_call: TRBJ2-1; v_call: TRBV5-1; d_call: TRBD2; cdr3_aa: CASSLVAGGHNEQFF; cdr3_nt: TGCGCCAGCAGCTTAGTAGCGGGGGGGCATAATGAGCAGTTCTTC
clone_size: once; j_call: TRBJ2-3; v_call: TRBV11-3; d_call: NA; cdr3_aa: CASSLGGRSTDTQYF; cdr3_nt: TGTGCCAGCAGTTTAGGAGGACGTAGCACAGATACGCAGTATTTT
clone_size: NA; j_call: TRBJ2-7; v_call: TRBV5-1; d_call: TRBD1; cdr3_aa: CASSLTPGYAGGDEQYF; cdr3_nt: TGCGCCAGCAGCTTAACCCCAGGATATGCAGGGGGCGACGAGCAGTACTTC